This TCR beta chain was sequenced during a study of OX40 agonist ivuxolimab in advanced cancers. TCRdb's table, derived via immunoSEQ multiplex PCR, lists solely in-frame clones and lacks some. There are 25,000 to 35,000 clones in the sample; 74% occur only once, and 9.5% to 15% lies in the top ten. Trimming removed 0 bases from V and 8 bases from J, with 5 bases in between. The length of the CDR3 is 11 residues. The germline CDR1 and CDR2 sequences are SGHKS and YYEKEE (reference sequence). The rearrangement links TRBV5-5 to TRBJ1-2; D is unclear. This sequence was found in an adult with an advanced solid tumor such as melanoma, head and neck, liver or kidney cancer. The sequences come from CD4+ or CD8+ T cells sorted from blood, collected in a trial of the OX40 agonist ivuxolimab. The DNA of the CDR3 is TGTGCCAGCAGCTTGGATATAGGCTACACCTTC. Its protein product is CASSLDIGYTF.